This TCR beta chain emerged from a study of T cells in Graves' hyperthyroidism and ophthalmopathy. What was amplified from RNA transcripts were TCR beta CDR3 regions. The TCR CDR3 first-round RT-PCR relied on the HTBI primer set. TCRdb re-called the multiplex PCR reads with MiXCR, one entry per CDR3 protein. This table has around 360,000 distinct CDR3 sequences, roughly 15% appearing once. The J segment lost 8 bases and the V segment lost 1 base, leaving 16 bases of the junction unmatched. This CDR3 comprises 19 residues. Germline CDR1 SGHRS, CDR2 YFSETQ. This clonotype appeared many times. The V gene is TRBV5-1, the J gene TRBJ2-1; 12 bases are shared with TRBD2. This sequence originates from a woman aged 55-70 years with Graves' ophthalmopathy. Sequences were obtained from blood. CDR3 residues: CASSLSDRVLAGGGHEQFF. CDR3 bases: TGCGCCAGCAGCTTGTCGGACAGGGTTCTAGCGGGAGGGGGCCATGAGCAGTTCTTC.